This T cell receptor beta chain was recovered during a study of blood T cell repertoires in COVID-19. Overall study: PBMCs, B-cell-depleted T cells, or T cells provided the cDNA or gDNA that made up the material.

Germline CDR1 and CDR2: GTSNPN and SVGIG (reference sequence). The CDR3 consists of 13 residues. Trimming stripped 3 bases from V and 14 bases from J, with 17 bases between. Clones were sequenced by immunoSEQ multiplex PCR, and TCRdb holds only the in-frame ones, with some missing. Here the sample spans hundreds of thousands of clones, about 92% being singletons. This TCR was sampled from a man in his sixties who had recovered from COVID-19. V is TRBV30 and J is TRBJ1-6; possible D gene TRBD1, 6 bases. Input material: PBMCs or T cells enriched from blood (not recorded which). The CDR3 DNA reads TGTGCCTGGAGGGGTAGGGGGAAAAGCTCCCTCCACTTT. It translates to CAWRGRGKSSLHF.